What follows are 12 T cell receptor beta chains derived from one specimen sequenced in a study of T cell responses to AZD1222 COVID-19 vaccine (dated by TCRdb to about 2021). The library was prepared using the immunoSEQ multiplex PCR assay. Sourced from immuneACCESS, this table was stored by TCRdb with only in-frame sequences that have V and J called. A share of the clones is absent; for the studies checked, an unresolved V gene accounts for under half, and the remainder has no known explanation. The sample includes just under 85,000 clones, with more than 70% observed a single time. 8.7% of the sample is in the top ten clones. This sample's time point label indicates: baseline before first vaccination. Here the sequenced sample was peripheral blood, taken on day 0 of AZD1222 vaccination. The receptors shown here come from an adult in good health.

A few counts support this clone. The rearrangement links TRBV14 to TRBJ2-1; 9 nucleotides align to TRBD2. The CDR3 is 16 residues long. V gave up 4 bases and J gave up 13 bases; unmatched junction bases: 17. The germline CDR1 and CDR2 sequences are SGHDN and FVKESK. Here the CDR3 reads CASSPRRAGGLGEQFF. The CDR3 coding sequence is TGTGCCAGCAGCCCCCGGCGAGCGGGGGGACTGGGGGAACAGTTCTTC.

This clone was seen once. The chain joins TRBV4-3 to TRBJ2-2; D is unclear. CDR3 length equals 14 residues. Trimming took off 4 bases at V and 5 bases at J, with 11 bases between the two ends. The V gene's germline CDR1 is LGHNA and CDR2 YSLEER. CDR3 in DNA: TGCGCCAGCAGCCTGGCGGCCGCTACCGGGGAGCTGTTTTTT. Translating it yields CASSLAAATGELFF.

The chain carries TRBV4-1 and TRBJ2-3; 8 positions match TRBD1. This CDR3 has 16 residues. The J segment lost 5 bases and the V segment lost 3 bases, leaving 10 bases of the junction unmatched. Germline assignment: CDR1 MGHRA and CDR2 YSYEKL. The CDR3 is CASSQFSGTGLDTQYF. CDR3 bases: TGCGCCAGCAGCCAGTTCTCCGGGACAGGCTTAGATACGCAGTATTTT.

V and J are TRBV5-1 and TRBJ2-2; 9 positions agree with TRBD1. Germline CDR1 is SGHRS and CDR2 is YFSETQ. This CDR3 has 18 amino acids. V lost 0 bases and J lost 5; bases outside the gene matches: 11. CDR3 bases: TGCGCCAGCAGCTTGGTGAGGTCGGACAGGGGTTTTACCGGGGAGCTGTTTTTT. Its translation: CASSLVRSDRGFTGELFF.

The chain employs TRBV2 and TRBJ2-5, with TRBD1 identical over 8 bases. The CDR3 is 13 amino acids. Trimming at V came to 8 bases and at J to 2 bases, leaving 4 bases not matched to a gene. Germline loops: CDR1 SNHLY, CDR2 FYNNEI. CDR3 region: CASGTGLQETQYF. In nucleotides, the CDR3 is TGTGCCAGCGGGACAGGACTACAAGAGACCCAGTACTTC.

V and J are TRBV3-1 (or the pseudogene TRBV3-2) and TRBJ1-1; TRBD1 might be the D (6 bases). V was shortened by 2 bases and J by 1 base, with 14 bases between the two germline ends. The CDR3 is 16 residues long. CDR1 LGHDT and CDR2 YNNKEL come from the germline V gene (reference sequence). In DNA, the CDR3 is TGTGCCAGCAGCCAATTTCCCCAGGGGTGGAACACTGAAGCTTTCTTT. It encodes CASSQFPQGWNTEAFF.

The chain combines TRBV7-6 with TRBJ1-3; D not resolved. This CDR3 is built from 13 residues. Germline CDR1 and CDR2: SGHVS and FNYEAQ. The V and J ends lost 5 bases and 0 bases respectively, with 5 bases between them. CDR3 in DNA: TGTGCCAGCAGCCCTAGCTCTGGAAACACCATATATTTT. Its translation is CASSPSSGNTIYF. The entire variable domain, with the rest obtained from reference TRBV7-6 and TRBJ1-3, is as follows: GAGVSQSPRYKVTKRGQDVALRCDPISGHVSLYWYRQALGQGPEFLTYFNYEAQQDKSGLPNDRFSAERPEGSISTLTIQRTEQRDSAMYRCASSPSSGNTIYFGEGSWLTVV.

This chain connects TRBV12-5 to TRBJ2-1; D gene unclear. There are 12 residues in the CDR3. V shed 5 bases and J shed 6 bases, with 8 bases lying between them. The germline CDR1 and CDR2 sequences are LGHNT and FRNRAP. CDR3 bases: TGTGCTAGTGGTACGGGCCTCAATGAGCAGTTCTTC. Its protein product is CASGTGLNEQFF.

The J gene is TRBJ2-7, the V gene TRBV7-6; D possibly corresponds to TRBD2 (6 bases). Trimming left V 2 bases short and J 7 bases short, with 9 bases between. This CDR3 spans 12 amino acids. Germline V gives CDR1 SGHVS, CDR2 FNYEAQ. The CDR3 sequence is CASSLLAGEQYF. CDR3 DNA sequence: TGTGCCAGCAGCTTATTGGCGGGAGAGCAGTACTTC.

The rearrangement uses TRBV29-1 and TRBJ2-1; 14 nucleotides line up with TRBD2. The CDR3 spans 15 residues. The germline gives CDR1 SQVTM, CDR2 ANQGSEA. V dropped 4 bases and J dropped 10; count of bases not matched to a gene: 9. CDR3 amino acids: CSVAGLAGGIGEQFF. CDR3 sequence (DNA): TGCAGCGTTGCTGGACTAGCGGGAGGTATCGGCGAGCAGTTCTTC.

J is TRBJ1-2 and V is TRBV4-1; 11 bases map to TRBD1. Looked up from germline, CDR1 is MGHRA and CDR2 is YSYEKL. V was clipped by 2 bases and J by 8 bases; unmatched bases: 16. CDR3 length equals 18 residues. In nucleotides, the CDR3 is TGCGCCAGCAGCCAAACGCCGGGACAGGGGGGGAAAATAGTGGGCTACACCTTC. Translation gives CASSQTPGQGGKIVGYTF.

The rearrangement links TRBV9 to TRBJ2-1; D is unresolved. Germline CDR1 reads SGDLS; CDR2 reads YYNGEE. The CDR3 contains 16 residues. The V end was cut by 1 base, the J end by 7 bases, with 18 bases between. CDR3 nucleotides: TGTGCCAGCAGCGTAACGTCGTCCTGGGGTCTGAATGAGCAGTTCTTC. Translating gives CASSVTSSWGLNEQFF.